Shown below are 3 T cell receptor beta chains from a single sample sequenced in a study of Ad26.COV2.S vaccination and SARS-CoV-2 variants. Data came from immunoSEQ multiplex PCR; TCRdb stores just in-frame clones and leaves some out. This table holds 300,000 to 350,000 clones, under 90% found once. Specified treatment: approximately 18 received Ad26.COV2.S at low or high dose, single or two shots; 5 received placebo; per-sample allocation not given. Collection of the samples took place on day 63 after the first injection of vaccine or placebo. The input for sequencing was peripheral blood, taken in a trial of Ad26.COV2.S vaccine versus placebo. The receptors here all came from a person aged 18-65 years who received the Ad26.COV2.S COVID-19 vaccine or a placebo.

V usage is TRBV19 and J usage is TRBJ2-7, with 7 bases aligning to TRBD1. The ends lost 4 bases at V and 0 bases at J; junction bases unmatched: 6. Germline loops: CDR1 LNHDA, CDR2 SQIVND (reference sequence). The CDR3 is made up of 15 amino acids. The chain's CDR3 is CASSTTGASSYEQYF. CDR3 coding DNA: TGTGCCAGTAGTACCACAGGGGCAAGCTCCTACGAGCAGTACTTC.

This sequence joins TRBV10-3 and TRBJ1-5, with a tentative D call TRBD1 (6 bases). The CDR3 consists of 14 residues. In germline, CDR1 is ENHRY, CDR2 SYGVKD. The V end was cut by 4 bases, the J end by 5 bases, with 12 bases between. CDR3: CAISGSDRDQPQHF. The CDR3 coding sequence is TGTGCCATCAGTGGTTCGGACAGAGATCAGCCCCAGCATTTT.

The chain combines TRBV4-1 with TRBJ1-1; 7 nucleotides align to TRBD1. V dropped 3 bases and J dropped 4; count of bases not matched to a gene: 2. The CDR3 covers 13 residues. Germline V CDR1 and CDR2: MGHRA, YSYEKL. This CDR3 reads CASSQSGGTEAFF. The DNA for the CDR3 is TGCGCCAGCAGCCAGTCAGGGGGCACTGAAGCTTTCTTT.